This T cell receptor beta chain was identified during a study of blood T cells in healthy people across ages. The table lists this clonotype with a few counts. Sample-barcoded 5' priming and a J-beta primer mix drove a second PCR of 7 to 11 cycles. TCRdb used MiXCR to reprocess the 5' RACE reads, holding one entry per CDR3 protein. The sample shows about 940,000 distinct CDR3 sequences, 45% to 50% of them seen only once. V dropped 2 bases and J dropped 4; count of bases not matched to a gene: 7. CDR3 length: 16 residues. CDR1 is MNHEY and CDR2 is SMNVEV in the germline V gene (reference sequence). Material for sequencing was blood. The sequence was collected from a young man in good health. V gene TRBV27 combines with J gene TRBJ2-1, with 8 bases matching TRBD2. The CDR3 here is CASSLEAGGLYNEQFF. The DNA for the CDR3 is TGTGCCAGCAGTTTAGAGGCGGGGGGCTTATACAATGAGCAGTTCTTC.